This TCR beta chain was identified in a study of T cells in Graves' hyperthyroidism and ophthalmopathy (dated by TCRdb to about 2019). With regard to the full study: Peripheral blood was sampled at the time of initial diagnosis, prior to any treatment. Prospective prediction of ophthalmopathy was tested in an independent validation cohort of some 19 hyperthyroidism patients and 17 patients who later progressed to ophthalmopathy. The approximately 98 discovery patients were randomly divided into training and test sets at a 7:3 ratio. Once sampling was done, hyperthyroidism patients were given methimazole at a starting dose of 30 mg daily, whereas ophthalmopathy patients were given high-dose intravenous methylprednisolone. In addition, the study compared T-cell repertoires in thyroid tissue and in blood from about 6 Graves' hyperthyroidism patients. The paper describes TCR Vbeta CDR3 sequencing of around 140 peripheral blood samples, made up of about 41 ophthalmopathy patients, approximately 76 hyperthyroidism patients and around 17 progressor patients. TCR V-J signatures able to tell the groups apart were searched for in a discovery cohort of 95 or so patients, of whom about 40 had Graves' ophthalmopathy and 55 to 65 had stable Graves' hyperthyroidism.

Ends trimmed: V by 4 bases, J by 0 bases; bases unmatched to a gene: 5. From the germline V gene (reference sequence), CDR1 is GTSNPN and CDR2 is SVGIG. The CDR3 has 14 amino acids, counting the end cysteine and phenylalanine. The DNA shown is the 42-base CDR3, in frame from base 1. This clonotype has only a few counts. This receptor's antigen is unknown. Base qualities are missing; no much larger clone stands one base away. Broad study findings and their caveats: No statistical method was used to fix the sample size in advance, and group allocation was not hidden from the investigators. A model built on a 13 V-J signature distinguished ophthalmopathy from stable hyperthyroidism, reaching roughly 88% sensitivity and 81.08% specificity in cross-validation and 80%/75% in testing. Blood samples also contained most of the expanded thyroid clonotypes (frequency above 0.001), which suggests that blood repertoires may reflect thyroid immune responses. In validation, the model predicted progression to ophthalmopathy with 55% to 71% sensitivity and around 72% specificity, a median of approximately 6.7 months before onset.

Stable Graves' hyperthyroidism was defined as no progression to ophthalmopathy during 18 months of follow-up. The hyperthyroidism patients were between 18 and 65 years old and newly diagnosed, with a disease duration of less than 2 months. The study excluded patients with uncontrolled infections, other autoimmune diseases, pregnancy or lactation. Clinical symptoms, serum thyroxine and TRAb, thyroid ultrasound, and orbital computed tomography formed the basis for the diagnoses. PBMCs were isolated from 10 ml of fresh peripheral blood by Ficoll-Paque density gradient centrifugation. Total RNA was extracted using Trizol reagent, and RNA quality was assessed on an Agilent 2100 Bioanalyzer. TCR beta CDR3 regions were amplified from RNA transcripts. The TCR CDR3 was subjected to a first round of RT-PCR using the HTBI primer set and the Qiagen OneStep RT-PCR kit. Libraries were constructed in a second round of multiplex PCR, after which size selection and purification were performed. The libraries were sequenced on an Illumina HiSeq2000 using paired-end 100 bp reads. As for the authors' bioinformatics: SOAPnuke was used to process the raw data, throwing out any read that contained adapters or uncalled bases, had a mean Phred below 15, or lacked an exact constant-primer or identifier match. COPE v1.2.5 was used to merge the high-quality paired reads, and each unique nucleotide sequence was defined as a clonotype. Clonotypes were aligned to IMGT TRBV, TRBD and TRBJ reference segments using MiTCR v1.1. The analysis included only V-J combinations with a frequency above 0.0001, which together covered over 98% of the repertoires. The TCS score was defined as the ratio of F50 (clonal expansion) to E x V (chaos), calculated using BLOSUM62-based TCRdist between CDR3 peptides within each V-J. Welch's t-statistics and random forest reduced fewer than 550 V-J features to 10 to 15, which were used in a naive Bayes classifier (R e1071). Starting from the raw public reads, TCRdb applied fastp trimming at Q25, assembled clones with MiXCR and retained in-frame beta chains. Rows with one shared CDR3 protein collapse into an entry with the most common genes and DNA. Here the V and J calls rest on TCRdb's processing, not on the authors' analysis. In this sample the table shows approximately 300,000 distinct CDR3 sequences, roughly 15% of which occur a single time. The ten largest clones represent around a third of the sample.

The source material was blood. The chain links TRBV30 with TRBJ1-1; TRBD1 lines up with 7 middle nucleotides. The clonotype was recovered from a man aged 25 to 40 with Graves' hyperthyroidism. The DNA sequence follows: TGTGCCTGGATGGTACAGGGGATGAACACTGAAGCTTTCTTT. It translates to CAWMVQGMNTEAFF.